The 9 T cell receptor beta chains below were found in one sample sequenced in a study of cytomegalovirus exposure and HLA in healthy donors. The PCR ran on 60 Vbeta and 13 Jbeta primers. Data came from immunoSEQ multiplex PCR; TCRdb stores just in-frame clones and leaves some out. This table holds tens of thousands of clones. The sequenced material came from PBMCs. These receptors all stem from a man between 50 and 59 years old in good health and CMV-seronegative.

J is TRBJ2-2 and V is TRBV19; 10 positions match TRBD2. This CDR3 has 14 amino acids. CDR1 LNHDA and CDR2 SQIVND come from the germline V gene (reference sequence). Trimming took 4 bases from V and 5 from J; bases not matched to a gene: 1. The CDR3 loop reads CASSKAGGTGELFF. The DNA of the CDR3 is TGTGCCAGTAGTAAAGCGGGGGGGACCGGGGAGCTGTTTTTT.

The chain uses TRBV11-2 and TRBJ2-7; D is unclear. The CDR3 is 15 amino acids. The germline CDR1 and CDR2 sequences are SGHAT and FQNNGV. V was pared by 0 bases and J by 3 bases, with 12 bases between. The CDR3 region is CASSLDILSFYEQYF. The CDR3 nucleotides are TGTGCCAGCAGCTTAGATATCCTCAGTTTCTACGAGCAGTACTTC.

The chain couples TRBV15 to TRBJ2-4, with 7 bases lining up with TRBD1. CDR3 length equals 20 residues. In germline, CDR1 is LNHNV, CDR2 YYDKDF (reference sequence). Losses at the gene ends were 0 bases for V and 0 bases for J; bases not matched to a gene: 14. The CDR3 nucleotides are TGTGCCACCAGCAGAGAGCTGACAGGGATTGCGTGGGTAGCCAAAAACATTCAGTACTTC. Amino acid sequence: CATSRELTGIAWVAKNIQYF.

The chain recombines TRBV30 with TRBJ2-1, with D possibly matching TRBD2 (5 bases). Trimming shortened V by 5 bases and J by 0 bases, and 8 bases separated the two germline ends. In germline, CDR1 is GTSNPN, CDR2 SVGIG (reference sequence). The CDR3 totals 13 residues. The CDR3 sequence: CAWGESSYNEQFF. DNA of the CDR3: TGTGCCTGGGGGGAGAGCTCCTACAATGAGCAGTTCTTC.

The chain has TRBV7-2 and TRBJ2-5; possibly TRBD1 for D (6 bases). This CDR3 contains 13 residues. Looked up from germline, CDR1 is SGHTA and CDR2 is FQGNSA. V dropped 3 bases and J dropped 2 bases, with 7 bases sitting between them. As DNA, the CDR3 is TGTGCCAGCAGCTTCCAGGGGCAAGAGACCCAGTACTTC. Protein: CASSFQGQETQYF. The full variable domain, completed using reference TRBV7-2 and TRBJ2-5, is GAGVSQSPSNKVTEKGKDVELRCDPISGHTALYWYRQSLGQGLEFLIYFQGNSAPDKSGLPSDRFSAERTGGSVSTLTIQRTQQEDSAVYLCASSFQGQETQYFGPGTRLLVL.

This chain links TRBV4-1 with TRBJ2-3, with D unresolved. The V and J ends lost 4 bases and 1 base respectively, with 18 bases between them. The CDR3 sequence is 17 residues long. Germline assignment: CDR1 MGHRA and CDR2 YSYEKL. Here the CDR3 DNA reads TGCGCCAGCAGCCGGTCCAAAGACACGGAACGCACAGATACGCAGTATTTT. Its protein is CASSRSKDTERTDTQYF.

The chain couples TRBV28 to TRBJ1-4; D is undetermined. From germline, CDR1 is MDHEN and CDR2 SYDVKM. The CDR3 length is 13 residues. Trimming pared 8 bases from V and 0 bases from J, leaving 7 bases between. The CDR3 reads CASARTTNEKLFF. Here the CDR3 DNA reads TGTGCCAGCGCCAGGACAACTAATGAAAAACTGTTTTTT.

The chain couples TRBV28 to TRBJ1-1; a weak D match, TRBD1 (5 bases). This CDR3 has 12 amino acids. Per the germline V gene, CDR1 is MDHEN and CDR2 is SYDVKM. V shed 7 bases and J shed 1 base, with 7 bases lying between them. CDR3: CASKGQNTEAFF. For the CDR3, the DNA is TGTGCCAGCAAGGGGCAGAACACTGAAGCTTTCTTT.

The gene calls are TRBV7-2 and TRBJ1-5; D remains ambiguous. V shed 5 bases and J shed 4 bases, with 6 bases lying between them. CDR1 and CDR2 from the germline V gene are SGHTA and FQGNSA. The CDR3 runs to 12 residues. Here the CDR3 reads CASSLMNQPQHF. Written as DNA, the CDR3 is TGTGCCAGCAGCCTAATGAATCAGCCCCAGCATTTT.